This passage covers 26 T cell receptor beta chains from one sample sequenced in a study of T cell repertoires and HLA-DP antigens. Assay used: immunoSEQ multiplex PCR; TCRdb lists only in-frame clones, some missing. The repertoire consists of 65,000 to 90,000 clones, with around three quarters occurring once and the leading ten covering roughly 1.5%. No cognate antigen is known for these TCRs. Sequenced input: CD4+ T cells from PBMCs. The receptors shown here come from a man between 60 and 75 years old in good health and CMV-seronegative.

This chain connects TRBV5-6 to TRBJ1-1; tentatively, D is TRBD1 (6 bases). Trimming took off 4 bases at V and 11 bases at J, with 18 bases between the two ends. The CDR3 spans 13 residues. The germline CDR1 and CDR2 sequences are SGHDT and YYEEEE. This CDR3 reads CASSLTRTEGAFF. CDR3 coding DNA: TGTGCCAGCAGCCTGACCCGGACAGAGGGCGCTTTCTTT.

A few counts support this clone. The chain links TRBV28 to TRBJ1-6; D is ambiguous. V lost 6 bases and J 7 bases, leaving 7 bases between the germline ends. CDR3 length: 12 amino acids. The germline V gene encodes CDR1 MDHEN and CDR2 SYDVKM. CDR3 region: CASSFTNSPLHF. The CDR3 DNA follows: TGTGCCAGCAGCTTTACCAATTCACCCCTCCACTTT.

The chain carries TRBV7-8 and TRBJ1-5, with 9 bases fitting TRBD1. Germline CDR1 reads SGHVS; CDR2 reads FQNEAQ. CDR3 length equals 14 residues. V lost 5 bases, J lost 4 bases, and 3 bases stayed unmatched. CDR3 protein: CASSTGGSNQPQHF. In DNA, the CDR3 is TGTGCCAGCAGCACAGGGGGCTCAAATCAGCCCCAGCATTTT.

This clone was seen at least ten times. Other nucleotide sequences from this sample produce the same CDR3. V is TRBV4-2 and J is TRBJ2-1; 7 bases match TRBD1. The germline gives CDR1 LGHNA, CDR2 YNFKEQ. V dropped 2 bases and J dropped 2; count of bases not matched to a gene: 3. The CDR3 loop spans 15 amino acids. The CDR3 DNA sequence: TGTGCCAGCAGCCAAAACAGGGGACCCTACAATGAGCAGTTCTTC. As protein: CASSQNRGPYNEQFF.

V usage is TRBV5-4 and J usage is TRBJ2-1; TRBD2 agrees at 8 bases. Per the germline V gene, CDR1 is SGHNT and CDR2 is YYREEE (reference sequence). After removal of 4 bases from V and 5 bases from J, the junction contained 8 bases not matched to a gene. The CDR3 runs to 15 residues. CDR3 region: CASSPPREGNNEQFF. The CDR3 nucleotides are TGTGCCAGCAGCCCGCCCCGGGAGGGTAACAATGAGCAGTTCTTC.

This chain connects TRBV30 to TRBJ2-2; 9 positions agree with TRBD2. The CDR3 covers 14 residues. J gave up 7 bases and V 0 bases, and 3 bases lay outside the gene matches. Looked up from germline, CDR1 is GTSNPN and CDR2 is SVGIG (reference sequence). The CDR3 here is CAWSVQLAGGELFF. DNA of the CDR3: TGTGCCTGGAGTGTACAACTAGCGGGCGGGGAGCTGTTTTTT.

V usage is TRBV4-2 and J usage is TRBJ1-2; 7 bases are shared with TRBD1. This CDR3 contains 13 residues. The trim removed 0 bases at V and 8 bases at J, leaving 3 bases unmatched. Per the germline V gene, CDR1 is LGHNA and CDR2 is YNFKEQ. CDR3 coding DNA: TGTGCCAGCAGCCAAGACAGGGGGAGAGGCTACACCTTC. It codes for CASSQDRGRGYTF.

This chain joins TRBV27 and TRBJ1-3, with D tentatively TRBD1 (5 bases). Germline lookup yields CDR1 MNHEY and CDR2 SMNVEV (reference sequence). V dropped 2 bases and J dropped 0 bases, with 8 bases sitting between them. This CDR3 has 15 residues. The CDR3 spells CASSLAGPSGNTIYF. The CDR3 DNA follows: TGTGCCAGCAGTTTAGCAGGGCCCTCTGGAAACACCATATATTTT.

The J gene is TRBJ2-5, the V gene TRBV30; either TRBD1 or TRBD2 may fit D (6 bases each). The CDR3 is 15 residues long. Trimming pared 6 bases from V and 2 bases from J, leaving 19 bases between. Germline CDR1 and CDR2: GTSNPN and SVGIG (reference sequence). The CDR3 reads CACTAQGGRQETQYF. The DNA of the CDR3 is TGTGCCTGCACAGCCCAAGGGGGGCGACAAGAGACCCAGTACTTC.

In its sample, this clone was seen once. This chain links TRBV6-1 with TRBJ1-5; the D gene is possibly TRBD1 (5 bases). Germline-derived CDR1 and CDR2 are MNHNS and SASEGT. The ends were cut back, 2 bases at V and 5 bases at J, with 10 bases in the middle. The CDR3 has 14 residues. As DNA, the CDR3 is TGTGCCAGCAGTGAACGGCAGGGATATCAGCCCCAGCATTTT. This gives the protein CASSERQGYQPQHF.

The CDR3 nucleotides are TGCGCCAGCAGCTTGACAGCCGATTCACCCCTCCACTTT. The encoded protein is CASSLTADSPLHF. The chain uses TRBV4-3 and TRBJ1-6, with D possibly being TRBD1 (5 bases). The germline V gene encodes CDR1 LGHNA and CDR2 YSLEER. This CDR3 spans 13 amino acids. V was shortened by 5 bases and J by 8 bases, with 10 bases between the two germline ends.

The chain combines TRBV4-1 with TRBJ1-3; no reliable D call. The V end lost 0 bases, the J end lost 5 bases, and 14 bases lay between the germline ends. Germline-derived CDR1 and CDR2 are MGHRA and YSYEKL. The CDR3 extends over 16 amino acids. DNA for the CDR3: TGCGCCAGCAGCCAAGAAACCGATCCCGGGAGAAACACCATATATTTT. Its protein product is CASSQETDPGRNTIYF.

The chain links TRBV30 to TRBJ1-1; no firm D call. CDR3 size: 11 residues. Trimming removed 4 bases at V and 5 bases at J, with 8 bases between. Germline CDR1 is GTSNPN and CDR2 is SVGIG (reference sequence). This CDR3 is CAWTVLTEAFF. CDR3 coding DNA: TGTGCCTGGACAGTGCTGACTGAAGCTTTCTTT.

This chain connects TRBV2 to TRBJ1-2; 9 nucleotides align to TRBD1. CDR1 and CDR2 from the germline V gene are SNHLY and FYNNEI. The CDR3 loop spans 15 amino acids. The junction had 6 bases not matched to a gene; V was cut back by 7 bases and J by 0 bases. The CDR3 DNA reads as TGTGCCAGCAAGGGACAGGGAGTAGCTAACTATGGCTACACCTTC. Its protein product is CASKGQGVANYGYTF.

The chain recombines TRBV30 with TRBJ1-4; perhaps TRBD1 as D (6 bases). CDR1 GTSNPN and CDR2 SVGIG come from the germline V gene (reference sequence). The CDR3 covers 14 residues. With 2 bases removed from V and 8 bases from J, the gap between germline ends came to 15 bases. The CDR3 loop reads CAWSRGGGQEKLFF. In DNA, the CDR3 is TGTGCCTGGAGTAGGGGAGGGGGGCAGGAAAAACTGTTTTTT.

This rearrangement joins TRBV4-2 to TRBJ1-1; no reliable D call. The CDR3 is 16 amino acids. V was clipped by 3 bases and J by 2 bases, with 16 bases between them. CDR1 and CDR2 (germline): LGHNA, YNFKEQ. The CDR3 coding sequence is TGTGCCAGCAGCCAGGATCAAGGTTCAGATAACACTGAAGCTTTCTTT. Protein sequence: CASSQDQGSDNTEAFF.

This clone was found a few times. This chain links TRBV7-2 with TRBJ2-5; the match to TRBD2 covers 10 bases. The CDR3 is 14 amino acids. V shed 4 bases and J 4 bases; nucleotides not matched to a gene: 3. Germline V gene data show CDR1 as SGHTA and CDR2 as FQGNSA. The chain's CDR3 is CASSSSGRIETQYF. DNA for the CDR3: TGTGCCAGCAGCTCTAGCGGGAGAATAGAGACCCAGTACTTC.

The rearrangement joins TRBV7-8 to TRBJ2-7, with 11 bases lining up with TRBD2. This CDR3 contains 14 residues. Germline CDR1 is SGHVS and CDR2 is FQNEAQ. Losses at the gene ends were 4 bases for V and 4 bases for J; bases not matched to a gene: 3. CDR3 DNA sequence: TGTGCCAGCAGCTCGACTAGCGGGACTTACGAGCAGTACGTC. It specifies CASSSTSGTYEQYV.

This chain joins TRBV6-6 and TRBJ1-2; TRBD1 aligns across 8 bases. Trimming removed 5 bases from V and 10 bases from J; junction bases left unmatched: 12. The CDR3 extends over 14 amino acids. CDR1 is MNHNY and CDR2 is SVGAGI in the germline V gene (reference sequence). DNA of the CDR3: TGTGCCAGCAGTATAGACAGGGGCGTCTTACTCTACACCTTC. Its protein product is CASSIDRGVLLYTF.

Regarding this clone: This sample also contains other DNA sequences that code for the same CDR3. The rearrangement uses TRBV5-4 and TRBJ2-5; D remains ambiguous. Germline V CDR1 and CDR2: SGHNT, YYREEE (reference sequence). CDR3 length equals 12 residues. The V gene lost 2 bases and the J gene lost 5 bases, with 7 bases spanning the gap. The CDR3 is CASSFGRETQYF. Here the CDR3 DNA reads TGTGCCAGCAGCTTTGGTAGGGAGACCCAGTACTTC.

The rearrangement links TRBV19 to TRBJ1-1; 9 bases map to TRBD1. The germline CDR1 and CDR2 sequences are LNHDA and SQIVND (reference sequence). The CDR3 totals 13 residues. With V trimmed by 6 bases and J by 4 bases, 3 bases remained unmatched. The DNA for the CDR3 is TGTGCCAGTAGGGGACAGGGCGGCACTGAAGCTTTCTTT. Protein product: CASRGQGGTEAFF.

This chain connects TRBV9 to TRBJ1-2; D is possibly TRBD1 (5 bases). Germline V gene sequence: CDR1 SGDLS, CDR2 YYNGEE. This CDR3 is 15 amino acids long. Trimming took off 0 bases at V and 4 bases at J, with 13 bases between the two ends. This chain's CDR3 is CASSVEAKGAYGYTF. The CDR3 nucleotides are TGTGCCAGCAGCGTAGAGGCAAAAGGGGCCTATGGCTACACCTTC.

This rearrangement joins TRBV5-8 to TRBJ1-6; D is ambiguous. The CDR3 totals 12 residues. CDR1 and CDR2 (germline): SGHTS, YDEGEE. V gave up 1 base and J gave up 14 bases, with 10 bases separating them. The CDR3 region has the DNA TGTGCCAGCAGCTTGATGCCCGGGTCCCTCCACTTT. It specifies CASSLMPGSLHF.

This chain connects TRBV6-5 to TRBJ2-7, with 9 positions matching TRBD2. Germline CDR1 and CDR2: MNHEY and SVGAGI. The CDR3 totals 16 residues. V shed 0 bases, J shed 1 base, and the junction held 4 bases outside the gene matches. CDR3 bases: TGTGCCAGCAGTTACTCGATAGCGGGGGATTCCTACGAGCAGTACTTC. Translation gives CASSYSIAGDSYEQYF.

The genes are TRBV7-8 and TRBJ1-5; TRBD1 is a possible D gene (5 bases). V was clipped by 5 bases and J by 7 bases, with 18 bases between them. The V gene's germline CDR1 is SGHVS and CDR2 FQNEAQ. The CDR3 is 15 residues long. CDR3 nucleotide sequence: TGTGCCAGCAGCGCCCAGGCGGGGGTTGGGCAGCCCCAGCATTTT. Its translation is CASSAQAGVGQPQHF.

The chain couples TRBV19 to TRBJ1-2; a weak D match, TRBD1 (5 bases). Trimming took 6 bases from V and 0 from J, leaving 14 bases between them. The CDR3 runs to 15 residues. Germline loops: CDR1 LNHDA, CDR2 SQIVND (reference sequence). The CDR3 DNA reads TGTGCCAGTAGGCTACAGGCTCGAGCTAACTATGGCTACACCTTC. Residues: CASRLQARANYGYTF.